This T cell receptor (beta chain) was recovered during a study of T cell repertoires in cytomegalovirus infection. Study overall: CMV infection and matching HLA type were both indicated by public TCR beta signatures.

TCRdb reprocessed the reads with MiXCR, giving one entry per CDR3 protein. The table has some 400,000 distinct CDR3 sequences, around 18% seen once; the top ten hold roughly 8.7%. Study findings and constraints: There were HLA-C-restricted CMV-specific TCR beta clonotypes dominating the ex vivo response.

About this clonotype itself: The antigen is not known.

The receptor was derived from a human donor in good health (CMV status not recorded). Some clones in this sample may be carry-over from other donors' samples. The sample consisted of PBMCs.

The CDR3 DNA reads as TGCGCCAGCAGCTTTGGTAGCGGGAGGCGAGAAGAGACCCAGTACTTC. The encoded protein is CASSFGSGRREETQYF. This chain connects TRBV5-1 to TRBJ2-5; TRBD2 matches at 10 bases. This CDR3 is built from 16 residues. Germline V lookup: CDR1 SGHRS, CDR2 YFSETQ. Germline trimming cut 2 bases from V and 3 bases from J; bases unmatched to any gene: 7.